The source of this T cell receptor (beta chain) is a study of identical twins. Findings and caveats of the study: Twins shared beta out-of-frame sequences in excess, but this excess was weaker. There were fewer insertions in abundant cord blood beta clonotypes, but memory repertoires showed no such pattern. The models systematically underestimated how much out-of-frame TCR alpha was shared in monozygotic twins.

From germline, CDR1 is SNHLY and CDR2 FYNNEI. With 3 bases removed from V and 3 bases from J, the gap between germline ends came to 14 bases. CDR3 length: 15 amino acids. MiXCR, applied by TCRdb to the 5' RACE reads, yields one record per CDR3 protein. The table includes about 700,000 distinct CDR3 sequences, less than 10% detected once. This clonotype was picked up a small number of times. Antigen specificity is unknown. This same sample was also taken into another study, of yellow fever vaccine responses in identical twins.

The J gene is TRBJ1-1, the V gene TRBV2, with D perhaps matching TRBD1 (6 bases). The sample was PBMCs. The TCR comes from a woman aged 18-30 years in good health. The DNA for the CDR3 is TGTGCCAGCAGTGATCGGGGCAGGGGTCACACTGAAGCTTTCTTT. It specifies CASSDRGRGHTEAFF.